The 5 T cell receptor beta chains given below trace back to one sample, sequenced in a study of siplizumab effects on memory and regulatory T cells. The method was immunoSEQ multiplex PCR; TCRdb's version includes in-frame clones alone and lacks a portion of them. The sample yields under 70,000 clones, approximately 79% seen once. Sequencing was carried out using memory CD4+ T cells sorted from blood. The receptors shown here come from a human donor in good health.

This clone was picked up a small number of times. This rearrangement joins TRBV6-4 to TRBJ2-1; no reliable D call. Trimming cost V 3 bases and J 4 bases, with 4 bases left between them. The length of the CDR3 is 12 residues. CDR1 and CDR2 (germline): MRHNA, SNTAGT. The CDR3 spells CASSDLYNEQFF. The CDR3 region has the DNA TGTGCCAGCAGTGATTTGTACAATGAGCAGTTCTTC.

This sequence joins TRBV14 and TRBJ1-2; the D gene is possibly TRBD1 (5 bases). This CDR3 spans 16 amino acids. V gave up 0 bases and J gave up 4 bases, with 15 bases separating them. The germline V gene encodes CDR1 SGHDN and CDR2 FVKESK. This chain's CDR3 is CASSQDWGSPIYGYTF. The CDR3 DNA sequence: TGTGCCAGCAGCCAAGATTGGGGGTCACCCATCTATGGCTACACCTTC.

The rearrangement joins TRBV28 to TRBJ1-2; a possible D gene is TRBD1 (6 bases). The CDR3 spans 12 residues. V was pared by 5 bases and J by 7 bases, with 11 bases between. Germline CDR1 is MDHEN and CDR2 is SYDVKM. The CDR3 loop is CASSATGSGYTF. The DNA for the CDR3 is TGTGCCAGCAGTGCGACAGGTAGTGGCTACACCTTC.

The CDR3 coding sequence is TGTGCCAGCAGCTTAAATGGCGGGGGGGCCCCCGCAGATACGCAGTATTTT. Its translation: CASSLNGGGAPADTQYF. The V gene is TRBV7-2, the J gene TRBJ2-3; TRBD2 agrees at 9 bases. Germline CDR1 SGHTA, CDR2 FQGNSA. J gave up 4 bases and V 2 bases, and 10 bases lay outside the gene matches. The CDR3 runs to 17 residues.

The chain has TRBV19 and TRBJ2-7, with TRBD1 identical over 8 bases. This CDR3 has 14 amino acids. Germline CDR1 LNHDA, CDR2 SQIVND (reference sequence). Germline trimming cut 6 bases from V and 3 bases from J; bases unmatched to any gene: 7. The CDR3 protein is CASRPDRDHYEQYF. CDR3 nucleotides: TGTGCCAGTAGACCGGACAGGGACCACTACGAGCAGTACTTC.